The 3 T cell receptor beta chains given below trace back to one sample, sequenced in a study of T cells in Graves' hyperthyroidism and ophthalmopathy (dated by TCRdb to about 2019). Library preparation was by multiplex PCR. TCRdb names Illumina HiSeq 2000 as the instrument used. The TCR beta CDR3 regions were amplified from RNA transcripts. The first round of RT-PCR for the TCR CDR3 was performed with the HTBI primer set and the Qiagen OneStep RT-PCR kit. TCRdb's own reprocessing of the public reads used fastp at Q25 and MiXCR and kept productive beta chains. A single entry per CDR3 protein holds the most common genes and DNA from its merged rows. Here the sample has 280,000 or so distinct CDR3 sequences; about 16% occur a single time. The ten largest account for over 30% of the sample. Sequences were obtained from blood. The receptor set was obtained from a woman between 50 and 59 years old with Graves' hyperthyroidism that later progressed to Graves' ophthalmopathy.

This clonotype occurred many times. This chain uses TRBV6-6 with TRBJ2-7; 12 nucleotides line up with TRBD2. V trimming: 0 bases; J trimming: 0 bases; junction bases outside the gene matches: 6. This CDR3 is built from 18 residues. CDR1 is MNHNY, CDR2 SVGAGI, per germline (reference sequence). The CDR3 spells CASSYSGGLAGLSYEQYF. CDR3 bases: TGTGCCAGCAGTTACTCTGGGGGACTAGCGGGCCTCTCCTACGAGCAGTACTTC.

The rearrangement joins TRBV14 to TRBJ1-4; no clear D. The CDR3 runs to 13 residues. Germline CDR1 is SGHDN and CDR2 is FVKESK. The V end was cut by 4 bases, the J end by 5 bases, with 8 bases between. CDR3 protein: CASSLIRNEKLFF. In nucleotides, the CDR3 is TGTGCCAGCAGCCTAATCAGAAATGAAAAACTGTTTTTT.

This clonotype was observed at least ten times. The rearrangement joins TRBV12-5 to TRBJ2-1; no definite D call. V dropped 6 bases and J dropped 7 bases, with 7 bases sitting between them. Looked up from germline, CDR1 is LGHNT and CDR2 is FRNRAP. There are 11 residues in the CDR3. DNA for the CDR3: TGTGCTAGTGGCCTCAGGAATGAGCAGTTCTTC. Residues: CASGLRNEQFF.